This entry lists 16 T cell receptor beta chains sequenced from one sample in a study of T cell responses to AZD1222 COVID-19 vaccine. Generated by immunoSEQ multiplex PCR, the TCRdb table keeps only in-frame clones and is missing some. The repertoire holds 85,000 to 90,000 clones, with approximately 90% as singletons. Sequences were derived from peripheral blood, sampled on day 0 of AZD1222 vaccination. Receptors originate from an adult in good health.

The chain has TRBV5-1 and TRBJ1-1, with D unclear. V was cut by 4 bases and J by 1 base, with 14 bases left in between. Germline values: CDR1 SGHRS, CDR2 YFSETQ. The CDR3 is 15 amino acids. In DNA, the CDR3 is TGCGCCAGCAGCCTAAACCCGACGGGGAACACTGAAGCTTTCTTT. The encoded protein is CASSLNPTGNTEAFF.

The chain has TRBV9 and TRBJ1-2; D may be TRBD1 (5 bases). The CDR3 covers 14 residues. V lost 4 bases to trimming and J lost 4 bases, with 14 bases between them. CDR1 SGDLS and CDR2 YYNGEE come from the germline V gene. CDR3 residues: CASSPDTSSYGYTF. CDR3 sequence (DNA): TGTGCCAGCAGCCCGGACACCTCCAGCTATGGCTACACCTTC.

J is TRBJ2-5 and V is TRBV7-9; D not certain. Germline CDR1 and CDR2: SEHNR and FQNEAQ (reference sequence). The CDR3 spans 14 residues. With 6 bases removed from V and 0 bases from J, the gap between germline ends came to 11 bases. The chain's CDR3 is CASSSTRYQETQYF. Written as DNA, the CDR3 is TGTGCCAGCAGTTCTACACGATACCAAGAGACCCAGTACTTC.

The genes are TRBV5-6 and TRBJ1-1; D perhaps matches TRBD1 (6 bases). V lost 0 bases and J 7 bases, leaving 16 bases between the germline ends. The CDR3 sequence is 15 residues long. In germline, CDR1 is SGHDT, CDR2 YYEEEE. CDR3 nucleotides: TGTGCCAGCAGCTTGGTACCTACAGGGTGGGGTGAAGCTTTCTTT. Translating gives CASSLVPTGWGEAFF.

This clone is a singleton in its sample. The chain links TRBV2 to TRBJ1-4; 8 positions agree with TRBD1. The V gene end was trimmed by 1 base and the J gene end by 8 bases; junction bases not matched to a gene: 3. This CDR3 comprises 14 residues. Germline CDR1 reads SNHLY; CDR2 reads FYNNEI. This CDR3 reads CASSEDRGSEKLFF. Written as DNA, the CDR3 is TGTGCCAGCAGTGAAGACAGGGGGTCCGAAAAACTGTTTTTT.

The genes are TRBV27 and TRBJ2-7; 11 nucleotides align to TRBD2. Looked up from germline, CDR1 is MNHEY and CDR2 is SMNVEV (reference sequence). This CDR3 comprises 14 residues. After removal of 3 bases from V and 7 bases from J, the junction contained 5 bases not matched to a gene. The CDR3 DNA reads TGTGCCAGCAGTTTGGGACTAGCGGACGCGGAGCAGTACTTC. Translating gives CASSLGLADAEQYF.

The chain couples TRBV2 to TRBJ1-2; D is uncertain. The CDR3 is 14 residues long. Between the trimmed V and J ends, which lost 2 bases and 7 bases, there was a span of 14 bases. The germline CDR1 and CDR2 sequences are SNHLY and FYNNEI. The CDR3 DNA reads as TGTGCCAGCAGTGAATCTCCGCCACCGAGTGGCTACACCTTC. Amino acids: CASSESPPPSGYTF.

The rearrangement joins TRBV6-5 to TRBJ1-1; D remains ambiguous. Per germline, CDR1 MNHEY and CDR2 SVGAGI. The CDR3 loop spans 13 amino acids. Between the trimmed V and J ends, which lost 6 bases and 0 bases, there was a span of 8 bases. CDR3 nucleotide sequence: TGTGCCAGCAGAACTTCTATGAACACTGAAGCTTTCTTT. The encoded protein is CASRTSMNTEAFF.

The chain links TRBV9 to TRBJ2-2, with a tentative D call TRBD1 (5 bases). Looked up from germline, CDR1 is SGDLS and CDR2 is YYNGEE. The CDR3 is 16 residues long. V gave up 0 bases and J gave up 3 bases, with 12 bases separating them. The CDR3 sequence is CASSVEPRGDTGELFF. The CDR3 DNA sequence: TGTGCCAGCAGCGTAGAGCCTAGGGGTGACACCGGGGAGCTGTTTTTT.

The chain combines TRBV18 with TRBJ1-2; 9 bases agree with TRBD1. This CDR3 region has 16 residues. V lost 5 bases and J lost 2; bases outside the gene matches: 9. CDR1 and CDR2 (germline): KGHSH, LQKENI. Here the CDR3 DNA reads TGTGCCAGCTCAGAGGGACAGGGCAATTTCAACTATGGCTACACCTTC. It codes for CASSEGQGNFNYGYTF.

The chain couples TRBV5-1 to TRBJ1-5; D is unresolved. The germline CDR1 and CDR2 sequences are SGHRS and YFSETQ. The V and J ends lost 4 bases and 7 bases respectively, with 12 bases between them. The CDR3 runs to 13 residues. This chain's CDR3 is CASSTEGDQPQHF. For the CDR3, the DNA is TGCGCCAGCAGCACGGAGGGAGACCAGCCCCAGCATTTT.

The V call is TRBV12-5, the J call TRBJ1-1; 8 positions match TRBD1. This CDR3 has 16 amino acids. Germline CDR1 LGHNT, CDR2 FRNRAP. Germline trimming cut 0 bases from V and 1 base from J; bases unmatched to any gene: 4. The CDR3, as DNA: TGTGCTAGTGGTTTGGTAACAGGACAGGGGAACACTGAAGCTTTCTTT. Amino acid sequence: CASGLVTGQGNTEAFF.

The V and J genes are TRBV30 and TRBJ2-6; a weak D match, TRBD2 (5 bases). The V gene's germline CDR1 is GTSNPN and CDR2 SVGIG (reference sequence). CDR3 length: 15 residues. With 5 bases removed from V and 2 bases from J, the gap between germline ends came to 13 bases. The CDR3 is CAWVGVSTGANVLTF. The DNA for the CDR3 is TGTGCCTGGGTGGGAGTAAGCACTGGGGCCAACGTCCTGACTTTC.

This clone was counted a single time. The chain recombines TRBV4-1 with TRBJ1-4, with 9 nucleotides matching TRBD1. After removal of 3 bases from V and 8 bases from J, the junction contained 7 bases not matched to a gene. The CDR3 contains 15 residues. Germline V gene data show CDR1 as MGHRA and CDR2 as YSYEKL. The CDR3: CASSQTGTGKEKLFF. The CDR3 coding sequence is TGCGCCAGCAGCCAGACCGGGACAGGGAAAGAAAAACTGTTTTTT.

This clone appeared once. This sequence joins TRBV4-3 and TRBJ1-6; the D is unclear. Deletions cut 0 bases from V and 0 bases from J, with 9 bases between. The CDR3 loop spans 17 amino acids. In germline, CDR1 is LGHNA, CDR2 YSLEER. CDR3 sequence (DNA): TGCGCCAGCAGCCAAGATACTAGGAGCTCCTATAATTCACCCCTCCACTTT. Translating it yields CASSQDTRSSYNSPLHF.

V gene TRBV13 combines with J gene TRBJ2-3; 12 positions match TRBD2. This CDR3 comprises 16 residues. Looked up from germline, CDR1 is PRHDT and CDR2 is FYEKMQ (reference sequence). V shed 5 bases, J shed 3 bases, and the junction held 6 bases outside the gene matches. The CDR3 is CASSHWTSGVTDTQYF. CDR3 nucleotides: TGTGCCAGCAGCCACTGGACTAGCGGGGTGACAGATACGCAGTATTTT.